This T cell receptor beta chain stems from a study of cytotoxic CD8 clonotypes in ibrutinib-treated CLL. Produced via immunoSEQ multiplex PCR; TCRdb's table is partial and in-frame only. The sample carries 250,000 to 350,000 clones, 60% to 80% recorded once. The CDR3 sequence is 15 residues long. Germline V gene lookup returns CDR1 SGHAT and CDR2 FQDESV (reference sequence). Trimming cost V 5 bases and J 3 bases, with 14 bases left between them. The V and J genes are TRBV11-1 and TRBJ1-5; D remains unclear. Sequenced material: PBMCs, taken at disease progression, from a patient treated with ibrutinib. This clonotype was sampled from a human donor with chronic lymphocytic leukemia. The CDR3 sequence: CASSLKWAPNQPQHF. The CDR3 nucleotides are TGTGCCAGCAGCCTGAAATGGGCCCCCAATCAGCCCCAGCATTTT. Looking up the rest from reference TRBV11-1 and TRBJ1-5 gives the full variable domain: EAEVAQSPRYKITEKSQAVAFWCDPISGHATLYWYRQILGQGPELLVQFQDESVVDDSQLPKDRFSAERLKGVDSTLKIQPAELGDSAMYLCASSLKWAPNQPQHFGDGTRLSIL.